This TCR beta chain emerged from a study of CD8 T cells in ankylosing spondylitis. Study outcomes and limitations: Within ankylosing spondylitis blood, a TCR beta motif made up of eight highly homologous variants appeared to be characteristic.

The CDR3 consists of 16 residues. Per germline, CDR1 MNHNS and CDR2 SASEGT. V was trimmed by 5 bases and J by 1 base, leaving 12 bases between them. Comments on this clonotype: Antigen: not known.

Making the TCR beta libraries involved quantitative 5'-RACE with molecular barcodes. TCRdb called the 5' RACE reads again in MiXCR, with one record for every CDR3 protein. The table records almost 250,000 distinct CDR3 sequences, roughly 32% of them present only once. The clonotype comes from a male donor with ankylosing spondylitis or in good health (not recorded which). The sample comprised blood, either unsorted or a sorted T cell fraction (not recorded which). This chain links TRBV6-1 with TRBJ2-6; D not certain. The CDR3 nucleotides read TGTGCCAGCAGTCCCCATTCCGGGTCTGGGGCCAACGTCCTGACTTTC. Translation: CASSPHSGSGANVLTF.